This TCR beta chain was recovered during a study of CD8+CD57+ T cells in acquired aplastic anemia. Study-wide background: Mean DNA quantity obtained from sorted CD4+ and CD8+ cells was about 3.2 ug. Researchers reported that healthy donors averaged roughly 11 million reads for CD4+ cells.

V shed 2 bases and J shed 6 bases, with 12 bases lying between them. CDR1 and CDR2 from the germline V gene are SGHRS and YFSETQ. The CDR3 covers 14 residues. The template for TCR beta VDJ and CDR3 sequence profiling was genomic DNA. TCRdb reprocessed the reads via MiXCR and lists one record per CDR3 protein. The data show around 180,000 distinct CDR3 sequences, about 60% seen once. A word on this clonotype: Its antigen remains unidentified.

The study, taken as a whole, reports: Patients and controls were not found to differ significantly in CD8+ Simpson's diversity. Fewer than 35 shared CD8+ CDR3s appeared highly expressed within patients' immunodominant clones.

The sequenced material came from sorted CD4+, CD8+, or CD8+CD57+ T cells (not recorded which) from PBMCs. This chain uses TRBV5-1 with TRBJ2-1; maybe TRBD2 (6 bases). This receptor was taken from a human donor in good health. The DNA for the CDR3 is TGCGCCAGCAGCTTAGGGCGGGACCCCAATGAGCAGTTCTTC. Translated: CASSLGRDPNEQFF.